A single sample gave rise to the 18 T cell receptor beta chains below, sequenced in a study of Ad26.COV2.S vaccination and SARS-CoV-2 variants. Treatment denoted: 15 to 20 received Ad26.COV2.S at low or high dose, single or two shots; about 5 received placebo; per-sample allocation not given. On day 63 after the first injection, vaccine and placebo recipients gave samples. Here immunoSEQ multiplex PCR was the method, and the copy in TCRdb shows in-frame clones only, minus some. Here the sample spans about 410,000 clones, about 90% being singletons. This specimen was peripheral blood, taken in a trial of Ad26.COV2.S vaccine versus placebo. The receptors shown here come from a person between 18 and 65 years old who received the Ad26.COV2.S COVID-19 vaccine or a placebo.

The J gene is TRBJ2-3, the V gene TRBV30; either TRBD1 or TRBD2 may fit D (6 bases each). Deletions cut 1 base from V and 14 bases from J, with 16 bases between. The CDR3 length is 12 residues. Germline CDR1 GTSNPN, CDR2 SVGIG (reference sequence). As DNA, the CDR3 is TGTGCCTGGAGTGAGAGGGGGGCCCTTTTGTATTTT. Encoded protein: CAWSERGALLYF. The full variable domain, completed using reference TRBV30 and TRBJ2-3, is SQTIHQWPATLVQPVGSPLSLECTVEGTSNPNLYWYRQAAGRGLQLLFYSVGIGQISSEVPQNLSASRPQDRQFILSSKKLLLSDSGFYLCAWSERGALLYFGPGTRLTVL.

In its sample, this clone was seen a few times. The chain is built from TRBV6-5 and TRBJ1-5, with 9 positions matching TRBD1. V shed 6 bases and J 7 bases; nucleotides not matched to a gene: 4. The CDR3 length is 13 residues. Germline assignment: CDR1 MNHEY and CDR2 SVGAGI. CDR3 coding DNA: TGTGCCAGCAGGCTAACAGGGGGCCAGCCCCAGCATTTT. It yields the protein CASRLTGGQPQHF.

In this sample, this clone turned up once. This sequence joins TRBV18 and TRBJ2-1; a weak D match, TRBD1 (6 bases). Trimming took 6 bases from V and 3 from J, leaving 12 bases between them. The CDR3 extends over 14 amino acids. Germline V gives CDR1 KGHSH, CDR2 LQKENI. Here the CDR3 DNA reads TGTGCCAGCTCGACAGGATCCCTCTACAATGAGCAGTTCTTC. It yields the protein CASSTGSLYNEQFF.

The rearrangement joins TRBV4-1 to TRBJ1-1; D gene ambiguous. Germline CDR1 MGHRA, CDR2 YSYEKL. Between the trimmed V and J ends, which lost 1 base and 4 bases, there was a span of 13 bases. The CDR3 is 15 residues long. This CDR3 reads CASSQALPRFTEAFF. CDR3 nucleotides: TGCGCCAGCAGCCAAGCCCTCCCCCGATTCACTGAAGCTTTCTTT.

The CDR3, as DNA: TGTGCCAGCAGTCCGGACAGGGTGGATGGCTACACCTTC. Its translation is CASSPDRVDGYTF. V and J are TRBV6-5 and TRBJ1-2; 8 bases match TRBD1. Germline loops: CDR1 MNHEY, CDR2 SVGAGI. The CDR3 spans 13 residues. J lost 6 bases, V lost 5 bases, and 5 bases had no gene match.

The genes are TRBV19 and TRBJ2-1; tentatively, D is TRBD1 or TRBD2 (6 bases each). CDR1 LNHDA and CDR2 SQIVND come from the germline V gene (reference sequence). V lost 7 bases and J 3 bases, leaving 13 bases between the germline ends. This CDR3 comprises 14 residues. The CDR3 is CASIRGQGYNEQFF. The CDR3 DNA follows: TGTGCCAGTATTCGGGGGCAAGGCTACAATGAGCAGTTCTTC.

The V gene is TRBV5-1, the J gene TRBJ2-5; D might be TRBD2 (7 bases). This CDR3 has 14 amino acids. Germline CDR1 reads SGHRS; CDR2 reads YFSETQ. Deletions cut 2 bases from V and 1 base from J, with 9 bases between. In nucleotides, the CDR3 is TGCGCCAGCAGCTTAGGGGGGGCCCAAGAGACCCAGTACTTC. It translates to CASSLGGAQETQYF.

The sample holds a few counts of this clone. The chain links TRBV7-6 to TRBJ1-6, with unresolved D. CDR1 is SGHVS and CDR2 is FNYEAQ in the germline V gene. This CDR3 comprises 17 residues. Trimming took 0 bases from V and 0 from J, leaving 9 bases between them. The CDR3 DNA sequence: TGTGCCAGCAGCTTAGCTCCGATGAGCTCCTATAATTCACCCCTCCACTTT. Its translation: CASSLAPMSSYNSPLHF. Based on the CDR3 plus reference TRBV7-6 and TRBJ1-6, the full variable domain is GAGVSQSPRYKVTKRGQDVALRCDPISGHVSLYWYRQALGQGPEFLTYFNYEAQQDKSGLPNDRFSAERPEGSISTLTIQRTEQRDSAMYRCASSLAPMSSYNSPLHFGNGTRLTVT.

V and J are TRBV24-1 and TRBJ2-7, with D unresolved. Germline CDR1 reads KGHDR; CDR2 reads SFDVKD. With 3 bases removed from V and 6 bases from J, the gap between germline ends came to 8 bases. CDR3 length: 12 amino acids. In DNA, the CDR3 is TGTGCCACCAGTGATCCGGGTCGCGAGCAGTACTTC. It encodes CATSDPGREQYF.

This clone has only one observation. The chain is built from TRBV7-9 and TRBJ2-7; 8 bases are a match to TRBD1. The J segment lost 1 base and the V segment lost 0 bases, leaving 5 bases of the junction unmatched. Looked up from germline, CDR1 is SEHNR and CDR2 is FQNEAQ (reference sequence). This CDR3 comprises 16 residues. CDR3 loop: CASSLAVDRDSYEQYF. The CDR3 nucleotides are TGTGCCAGCAGCTTAGCCGTGGACAGGGATTCCTACGAGCAGTACTTC.

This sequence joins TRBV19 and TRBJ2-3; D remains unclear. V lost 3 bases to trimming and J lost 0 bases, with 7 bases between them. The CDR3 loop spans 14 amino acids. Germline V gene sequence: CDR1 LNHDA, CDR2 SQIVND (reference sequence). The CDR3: CASSIAASTDTQYF. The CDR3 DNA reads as TGTGCCAGTAGTATTGCAGCTAGCACAGATACGCAGTATTTT.

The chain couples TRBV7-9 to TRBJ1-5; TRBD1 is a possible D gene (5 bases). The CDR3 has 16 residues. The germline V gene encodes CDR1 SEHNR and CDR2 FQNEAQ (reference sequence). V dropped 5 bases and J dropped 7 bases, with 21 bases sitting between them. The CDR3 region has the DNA TGTGCCAGCAGCCCCCCCCTGGGGGAGCGAGGGCAGCCCCAGCATTTT. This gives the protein CASSPPLGERGQPQHF.

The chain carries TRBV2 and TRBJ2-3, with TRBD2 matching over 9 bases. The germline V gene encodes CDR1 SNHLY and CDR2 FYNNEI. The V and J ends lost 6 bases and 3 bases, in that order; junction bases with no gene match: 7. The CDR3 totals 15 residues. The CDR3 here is CASRREGMSTDTQYF. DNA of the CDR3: TGTGCCAGCAGGCGGGAGGGGATGTCGACAGATACGCAGTATTTT.

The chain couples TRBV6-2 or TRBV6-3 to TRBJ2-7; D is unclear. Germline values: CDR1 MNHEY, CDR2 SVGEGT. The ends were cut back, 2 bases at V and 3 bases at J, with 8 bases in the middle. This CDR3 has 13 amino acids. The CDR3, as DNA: TGTGCCAGCAGTTACAGGCAGAACTACGAGCAGTACTTC. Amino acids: CASSYRQNYEQYF.

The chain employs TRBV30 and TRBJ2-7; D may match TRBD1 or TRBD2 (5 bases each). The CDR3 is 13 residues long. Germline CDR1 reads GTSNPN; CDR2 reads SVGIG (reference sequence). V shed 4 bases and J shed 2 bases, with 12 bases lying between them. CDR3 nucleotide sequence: TGTGCCTGGAATGCCGGGGCGGCCTACGAGCAGTACTTC. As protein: CAWNAGAAYEQYF.

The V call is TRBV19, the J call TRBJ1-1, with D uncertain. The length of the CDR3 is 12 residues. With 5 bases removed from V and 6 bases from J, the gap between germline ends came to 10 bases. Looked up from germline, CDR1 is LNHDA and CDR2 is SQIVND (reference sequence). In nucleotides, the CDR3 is TGTGCCAGTAGTGTCCAGAGAGCTGAAGCTTTCTTT. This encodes CASSVQRAEAFF.

The CDR3 spells CASSSLMGPTGELFF. The DNA for the CDR3 is TGTGCCAGCAGTTCATTAATGGGACCCACCGGGGAGCTGTTTTTT. The chain joins TRBV27 to TRBJ2-2, with D perhaps assigned TRBD1 or TRBD2 (5 bases each). The V gene's germline CDR1 is MNHEY and CDR2 SMNVEV (reference sequence). The V end was cut by 4 bases, the J end by 4 bases, with 13 bases between. The CDR3 length is 15 residues.

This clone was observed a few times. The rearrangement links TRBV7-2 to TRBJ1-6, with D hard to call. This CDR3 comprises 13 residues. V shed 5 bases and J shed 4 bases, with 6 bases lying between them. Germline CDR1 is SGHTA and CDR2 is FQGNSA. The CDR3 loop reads CASSRGYNSPLHF. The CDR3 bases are TGTGCCAGCAGCCGCGGGTATAATTCACCCCTCCACTTT.